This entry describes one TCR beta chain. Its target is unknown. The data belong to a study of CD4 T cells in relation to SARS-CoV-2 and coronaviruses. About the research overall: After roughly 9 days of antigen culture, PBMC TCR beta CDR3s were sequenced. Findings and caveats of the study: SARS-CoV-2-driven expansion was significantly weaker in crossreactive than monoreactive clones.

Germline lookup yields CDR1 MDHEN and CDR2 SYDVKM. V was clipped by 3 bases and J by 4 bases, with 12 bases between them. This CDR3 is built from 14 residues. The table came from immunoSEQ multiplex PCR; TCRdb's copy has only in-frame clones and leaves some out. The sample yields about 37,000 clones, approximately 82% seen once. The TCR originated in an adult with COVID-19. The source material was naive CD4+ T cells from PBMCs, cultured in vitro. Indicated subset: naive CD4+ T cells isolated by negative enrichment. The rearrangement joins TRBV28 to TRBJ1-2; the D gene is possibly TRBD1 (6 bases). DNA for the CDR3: TGTGCCAGCAGTTTCCTGGGGGGGGCCTATGGCTACACCTTC. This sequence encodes CASSFLGGAYGYTF.